The entry below gives a single T cell receptor beta chain sequence along with its context. This clonotype was recorded a few times. What antigen it recognizes has not been identified. No clone much larger than this one lies a single base away; base qualities are absent. Library prep was done by 5' RACE. TCRdb shows the sequencer as NextSeq 500. To allow correction of PCR and sequencing errors, the TCR library protocol tagged every TCR cDNA molecule with a unique molecular identifier. The study's processing was this. TCR identification, UMI-based error correction and CDR3 extraction were all carried out with Decombinator tools. TCRs above a frequency of 2 per 1,000, corresponding to the top 1% of the tumor frequency distribution, were defined as expanded. Each repertoire was subsampled 100 times to 5,000 TCRs, after which Renyi diversity was computed with the R vegan package. CDR3 similarity networks were constructed using string-kernel similarity of amino acid triplets, with links drawn between CDR3s whose pairwise similarity was above 0.82. TCRdb reanalyzed the raw reads on its own, using fastp at Q25 for trimming and MiXCR for clone calling, and kept in-frame beta chains. A single entry per CDR3 protein holds the most common genes and DNA from its merged rows. What appears here as the V and J calls and clone size reflects TCRdb's work, not the paper's. In this sample the table shows some 29,000 distinct CDR3 sequences, roughly 8.4% of which occur a single time. The top ten hold under 40% of the sample.

V loses 1 base, J loses 0 bases, and the germline ends lie 6 bases apart. The cysteine opens and the phenylalanine closes a CDR3 of 14 amino acids. Here the CDR3 DNA is all that survives: 42 bases in frame from base 1. CDR1 and CDR2, per the germline V gene (reference sequence), are SEHNR and FQNEAQ. What the time point label conveys for this sample: sample taken at primary tumor resection. TCR sequencing used whole RNA extracted from tumor and nontumor lung tissue, or from cryopreserved PBMC samples, without cell sorting. Samples were obtained from approximately 76 patients with early-stage, untreated non-small cell lung cancer from the lung TRACERx cohort. Patients were selected for TCR sequencing only if sufficient RNA was available from at least two tumor regions. This specimen belongs to a study of spatial heterogeneity in lung cancer (dated by TCRdb to between 2019 and 2020). With regard to the full study: Beta-chain transcripts were consistently detected in greater numbers than alpha-chain transcripts, which likely reflects a higher abundance of beta-chain transcripts. The study linked features of the TCR repertoire to counts of nonsynonymous mutations, which were determined by whole-exome sequencing of tumor tissue. In the raw uncorrected reads, each unique combination of TCR and UMI appeared more than ten times on average. In non-small cell lung cancer, the study made a quantitative comparison of TCR alpha and beta repertoires among multiple tumor regions, matched nontumor lung and blood. Both alpha and beta chains were TCR-sequenced in a few hundred tumor regions, fewer than 80 matched nontumor lung samples and roughly 50 PBMC samples obtained at surgery.

Broader findings and caveats from the paper: Ubiquitous expanded tumor TCRs were found in blood more often at tumor resection than at routine follow-up. Confirming at a functional level the hypothesis that regional TCRs recognize regional mutations was considered to require additional single-cell paired TCR alpha and beta sequencing.

Sequencing used PBMCs, obtained at surgery. This sequence was found in a female donor with early-stage non-small cell lung cancer. This chain is built from TRBV7-9 and TRBJ1-1; confidence is insufficient to name the D gene. In nucleotide form, the sequence is TGTGCCAGCAGCTTAGAACACTTGAACACTGAAGCTTTCTTT. It codes for CASSLEHLNTEAFF.